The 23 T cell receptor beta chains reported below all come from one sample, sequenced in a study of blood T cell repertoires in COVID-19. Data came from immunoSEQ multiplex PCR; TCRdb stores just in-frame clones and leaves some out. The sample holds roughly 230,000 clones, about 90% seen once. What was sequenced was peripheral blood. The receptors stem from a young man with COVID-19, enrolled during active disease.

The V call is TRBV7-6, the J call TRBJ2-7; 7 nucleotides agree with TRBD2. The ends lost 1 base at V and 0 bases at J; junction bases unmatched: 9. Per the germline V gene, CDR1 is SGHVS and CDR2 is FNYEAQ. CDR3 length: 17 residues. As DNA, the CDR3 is TGTGCCAGCAGCTTAGGGGGGGGGAGCCCGAGCTCCTACGAGCAGTACTTC. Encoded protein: CASSLGGGSPSSYEQYF.

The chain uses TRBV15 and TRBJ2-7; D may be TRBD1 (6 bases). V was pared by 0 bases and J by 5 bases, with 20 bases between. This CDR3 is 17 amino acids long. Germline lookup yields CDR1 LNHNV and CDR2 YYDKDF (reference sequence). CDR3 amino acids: CATSRDKRAGAKNEQYF. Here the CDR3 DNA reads TGTGCCACCAGCAGAGATAAGAGGGCAGGGGCTAAGAACGAGCAGTACTTC. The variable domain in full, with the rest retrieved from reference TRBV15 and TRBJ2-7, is DAMVIQNPRYQVTQFGKPVTLSCSQTLNHNVMYWYQQKSSQAPKLLFHYYDKDFNNEADTPDNFQSRRPNTSFCFLDIRSPGLGDTAMYLCATSRDKRAGAKNEQYFGPGTRLTVT.

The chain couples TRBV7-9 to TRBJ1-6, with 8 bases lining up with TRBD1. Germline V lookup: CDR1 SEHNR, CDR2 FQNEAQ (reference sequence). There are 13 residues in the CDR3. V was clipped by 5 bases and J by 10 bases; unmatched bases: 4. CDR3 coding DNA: TGTGCCAGCAGCAGACAGGGGATATCACCCCTCCACTTT. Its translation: CASSRQGISPLHF.

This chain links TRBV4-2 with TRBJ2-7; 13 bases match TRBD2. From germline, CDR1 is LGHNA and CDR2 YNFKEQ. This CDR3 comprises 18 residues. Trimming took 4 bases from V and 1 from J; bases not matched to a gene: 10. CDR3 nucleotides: TGTGCCAGCAGCCGAGCCGGGACTAGCGGGGTTACATCCTACGAGCAGTACTTC. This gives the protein CASSRAGTSGVTSYEQYF.

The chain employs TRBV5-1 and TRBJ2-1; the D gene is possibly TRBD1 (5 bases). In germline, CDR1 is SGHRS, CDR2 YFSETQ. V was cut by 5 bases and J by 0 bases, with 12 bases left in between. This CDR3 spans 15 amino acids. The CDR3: CASRDTHSSYNEQFF. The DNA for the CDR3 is TGCGCCAGCAGGGACACCCACTCCTCCTACAATGAGCAGTTCTTC.

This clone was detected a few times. For the CDR3, the DNA is TGTGCCAGCACCGACCGCCGGAGTAACTACGAGCAGTACTTC. It yields the protein CASTDRRSNYEQYF. V gene TRBV28 combines with J gene TRBJ2-7; D gene uncertain. Per the germline V gene, CDR1 is MDHEN and CDR2 is SYDVKM. The ends were cut back, 7 bases at V and 3 bases at J, with 16 bases in the middle. The CDR3 spans 14 residues.

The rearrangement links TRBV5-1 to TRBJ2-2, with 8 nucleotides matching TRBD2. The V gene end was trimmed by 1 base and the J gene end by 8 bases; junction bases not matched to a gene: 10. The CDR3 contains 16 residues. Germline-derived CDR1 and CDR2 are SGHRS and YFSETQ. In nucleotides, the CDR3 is TGCGCCAGCAGCTTGAAAGCGGGGGAAGCCAGGGGGGAGCTGTTTTTT. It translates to CASSLKAGEARGELFF.

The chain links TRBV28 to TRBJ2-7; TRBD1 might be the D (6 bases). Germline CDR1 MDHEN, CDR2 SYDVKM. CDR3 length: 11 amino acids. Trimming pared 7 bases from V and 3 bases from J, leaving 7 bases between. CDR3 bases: TGTGCCAGCACGACAGGCTACGAGCAGTACTTC. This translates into CASTTGYEQYF.

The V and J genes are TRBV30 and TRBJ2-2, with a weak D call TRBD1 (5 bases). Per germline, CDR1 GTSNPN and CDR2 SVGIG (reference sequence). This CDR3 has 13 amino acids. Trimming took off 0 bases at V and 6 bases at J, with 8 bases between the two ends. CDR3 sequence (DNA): TGTGCCTGGAGTGTACAGGTCTCCGGGGAGCTGTTTTTT. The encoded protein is CAWSVQVSGELFF.

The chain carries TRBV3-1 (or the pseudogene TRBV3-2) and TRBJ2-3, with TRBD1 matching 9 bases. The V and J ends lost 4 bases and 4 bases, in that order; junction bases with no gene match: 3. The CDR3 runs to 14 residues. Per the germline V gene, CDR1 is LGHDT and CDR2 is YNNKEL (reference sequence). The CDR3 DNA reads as TGTGCCAGCAGCCTGAGACAGGGGGCAGATACGCAGTATTTT. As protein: CASSLRQGADTQYF.

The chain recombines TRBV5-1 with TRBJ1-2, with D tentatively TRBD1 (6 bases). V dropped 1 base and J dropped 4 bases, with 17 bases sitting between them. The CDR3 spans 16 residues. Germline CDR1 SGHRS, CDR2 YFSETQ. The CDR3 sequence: CASSLSTPGDGYGYTF. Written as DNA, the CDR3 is TGCGCCAGCAGCTTGAGTACGCCAGGGGATGGCTATGGCTACACCTTC.

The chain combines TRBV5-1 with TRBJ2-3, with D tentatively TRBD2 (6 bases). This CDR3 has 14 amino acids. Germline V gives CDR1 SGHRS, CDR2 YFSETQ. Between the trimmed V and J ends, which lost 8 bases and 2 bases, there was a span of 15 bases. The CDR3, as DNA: TGCGCCAGTGAGGAGACGGGAGTCACAGATACGCAGTATTTT. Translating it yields CASEETGVTDTQYF.

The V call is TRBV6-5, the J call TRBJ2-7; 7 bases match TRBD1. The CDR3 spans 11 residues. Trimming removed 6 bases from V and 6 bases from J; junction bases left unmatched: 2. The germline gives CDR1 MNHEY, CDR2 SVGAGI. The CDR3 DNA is TGTGCCAGCAGCGGGACAGTCGAGCAGTACTTC. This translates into CASSGTVEQYF.

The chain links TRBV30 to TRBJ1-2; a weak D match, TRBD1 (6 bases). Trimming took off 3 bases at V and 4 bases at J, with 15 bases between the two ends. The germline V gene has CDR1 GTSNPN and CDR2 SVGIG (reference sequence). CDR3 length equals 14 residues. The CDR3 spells CAWRDTGFSYGYTF. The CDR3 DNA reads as TGTGCCTGGAGGGACACAGGGTTCAGCTATGGCTACACCTTC.

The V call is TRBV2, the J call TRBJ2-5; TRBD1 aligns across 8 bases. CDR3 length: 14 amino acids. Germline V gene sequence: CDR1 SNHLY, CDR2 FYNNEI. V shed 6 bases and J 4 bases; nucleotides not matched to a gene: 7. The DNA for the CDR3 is TGTGCCAGCAGCGGACAGGGAATCTTAGAGACCCAGTACTTC. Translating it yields CASSGQGILETQYF.

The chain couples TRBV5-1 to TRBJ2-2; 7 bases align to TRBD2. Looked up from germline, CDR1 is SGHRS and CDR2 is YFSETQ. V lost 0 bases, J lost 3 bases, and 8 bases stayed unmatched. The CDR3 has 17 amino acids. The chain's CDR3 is CASSLAIGLGYTGELFF. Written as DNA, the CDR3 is TGCGCCAGCAGCTTGGCCATTGGACTAGGATACACCGGGGAGCTGTTTTTT.

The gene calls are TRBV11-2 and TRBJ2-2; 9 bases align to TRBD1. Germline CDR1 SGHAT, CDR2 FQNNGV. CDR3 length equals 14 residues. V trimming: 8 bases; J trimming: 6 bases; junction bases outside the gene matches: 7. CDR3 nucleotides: TGTGCCAGCGGTGACAGGGGGACGGCCGGGGAGCTGTTTTTT. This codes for CASGDRGTAGELFF.

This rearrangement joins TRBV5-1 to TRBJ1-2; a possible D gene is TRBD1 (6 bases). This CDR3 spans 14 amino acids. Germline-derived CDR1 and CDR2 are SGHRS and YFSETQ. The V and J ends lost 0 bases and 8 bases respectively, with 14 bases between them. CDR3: CASSLEGHPRGYTF. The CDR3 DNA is TGCGCCAGCAGCTTGGAGGGACATCCTAGGGGCTACACCTTC.

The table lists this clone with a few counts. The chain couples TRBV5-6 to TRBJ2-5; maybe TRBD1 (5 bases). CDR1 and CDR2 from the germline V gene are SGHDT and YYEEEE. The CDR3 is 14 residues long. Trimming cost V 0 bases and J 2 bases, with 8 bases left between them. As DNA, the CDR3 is TGTGCCAGCAGCTTGGGGGGCTGGCAAGAGACCCAGTACTTC. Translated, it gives CASSLGGWQETQYF.

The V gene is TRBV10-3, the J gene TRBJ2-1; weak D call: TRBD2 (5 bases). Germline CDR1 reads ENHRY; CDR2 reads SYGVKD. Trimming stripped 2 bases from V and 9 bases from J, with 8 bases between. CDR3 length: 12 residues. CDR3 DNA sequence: TGTGCCATCAGTGAGGCCCGGGGTGAGCAGTTCTTC. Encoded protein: CAISEARGEQFF.

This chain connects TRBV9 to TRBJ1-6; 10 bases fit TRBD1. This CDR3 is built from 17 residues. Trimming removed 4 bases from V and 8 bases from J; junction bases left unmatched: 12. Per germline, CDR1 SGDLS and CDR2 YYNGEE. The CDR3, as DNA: TGTGCCAGCAGCCTGGGGACAGGGGCGGGATTGGATTCACCCCTCCACTTT. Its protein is CASSLGTGAGLDSPLHF.

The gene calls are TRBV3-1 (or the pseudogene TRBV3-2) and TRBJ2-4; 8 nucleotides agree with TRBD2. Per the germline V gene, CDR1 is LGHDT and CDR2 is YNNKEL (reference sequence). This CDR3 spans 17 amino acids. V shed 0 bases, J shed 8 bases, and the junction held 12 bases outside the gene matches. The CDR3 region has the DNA TGTGCCAGCAGCCAAGATCAGCGGGGGACCGCGTGGGACATTCAGTACTTC. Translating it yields CASSQDQRGTAWDIQYF.

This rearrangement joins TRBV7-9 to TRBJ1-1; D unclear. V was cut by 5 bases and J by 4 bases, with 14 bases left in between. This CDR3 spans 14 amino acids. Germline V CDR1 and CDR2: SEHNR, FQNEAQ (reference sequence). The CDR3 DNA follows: TGTGCCAGCAGCCCAAACGAAATAGTCACTGAAGCTTTCTTT. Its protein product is CASSPNEIVTEAFF.